Below, one T cell receptor beta chain is given with its context. Its target is unknown. The data stem from a study of radiotherapy plus CTLA-4 blockade in lung cancer. Study as a whole: The study recorded objective responses in 18% of patients and disease control in 31%.

Study results and caveats: TCR clones originating in tumors grew in number in blood after radiotherapy plus ipilimumab.

Sequenced by immunoSEQ multiplex PCR; TCRdb stores in-frame clones only, minus some. The sample has some 96,000 clones; 80% to 90% are singletons. Lung cancer patients with chemo-refractory metastatic non-small-cell disease were given focal radiation plus CTLA-4 blockade with ipilimumab. Sequenced here: peripheral blood, sampled from a patient treated with radiotherapy plus ipilimumab. The TCR was taken from a human donor with non-small cell lung cancer that progressed on radiotherapy plus ipilimumab.

The chain's CDR3 is CASSLQAQGLSRMNTEAFF. The DNA for the CDR3 is TGTGCCAGCAGCTTACAAGCACAGGGCTTATCCCGGATGAACACTGAAGCTTTCTTT. This chain joins TRBV11-1 and TRBJ1-1; tentative D call: TRBD1 (6 bases). Trimming cost V 2 bases and J 0 bases, with 22 bases left between them. The CDR3 spans 19 residues. Per the germline V gene, CDR1 is SGHAT and CDR2 is FQDESV (reference sequence).